This T cell receptor (beta chain) was sequenced in a study of PD-L1 blockade in urothelial cancer. Whole-study context: Bladder-origin urothelial cancer in males described about 90% of the 29 patients. A median of roughly 130,000 T cells was found in the blood samples.

Broader study findings: For durable-benefit patients, tumor-associated blood clones expanded more at 3 weeks. Clonality of blood TCR below the median before treatment predicted better survival.

The CDR3 contains 16 residues. The V segment lost 7 bases and the J segment 4 bases; nucleotides outside the gene matches: 13. Germline CDR1 SGHAT, CDR2 FQNNGV. Measured with immunoSEQ multiplex PCR; TCRdb has only the in-frame clones, and not every one. The table shows more than 70,000 clones, with less than 90% occurring only once. To note about this clone: Its antigen is undetermined.

The source was PBMCs, collected around atezolizumab (anti-PD-L1) treatment. This sequence originates from a man aged 55-75 years with urothelial cancer. The V and J genes are TRBV11-2 and TRBJ2-5; 9 bases align to TRBD2. The CDR3 DNA reads as TGTGCCAGCACCCCAGGGGCTAGCGGGACTTTAGAGACCCAGTACTTC. Residues: CASTPGASGTLETQYF.